This T cell receptor beta chain was captured by sequencing in a study of blood T cell repertoires in COVID-19. Across the study: In each case, the material was cDNA or gDNA derived from T cells, B-cell-depleted T cells, or PBMCs.

Per the original methods: Cell counts per sample came from amplifying reference gene primers. This table comes from immunoSEQ multiplex PCR, and its TCRdb copy is limited to in-frame clones, with some not included. Clone size and the V and J calls come from that table; the DNA yielded D and trimming. The data hold about 160,000 clones, with approximately 81% observed a single time. This CDR3 region has 11 residues. V shed 11 bases and J 5 bases; nucleotides not matched to a gene: 2. The germline V gene encodes CDR1 SEHNR and CDR2 FQNEAQ (reference sequence). Sequencing was carried out using peripheral blood. The clonotype originates from a human donor with acute or convalescent COVID-19. The donor label of this sample is uncertain. This chain joins TRBV7-9 and TRBJ2-2, with TRBD2 identical over 7 bases. This CDR3 is CAGGETGELFF. The CDR3 DNA reads TGTGCCGGGGGGGAAACCGGGGAGCTGTTTTTT.